These T cell receptor beta chains were read from a single sample in a study of identical twins. TCRdb re-analysed the 5' RACE reads in MiXCR, keeping a single row per CDR3 protein. Of around 570,000 distinct CDR3 sequences listed, approximately 9.6% are singletons. These data were likewise used in another study, on yellow fever vaccine responses in identical twins.

Sequencing was performed on PBMCs. All receptors derive from a woman aged 18 to 35 in good health. Both conserved end residues are part of each CDR3. Each record gives: clone size, D gene, J gene, V gene, CDR3 DNA, CDR3 protein. The D gene is left open where the match is weak. The size of a clone is reported for some rows only, either as once, few or many, or as a class for expanded clones.

abundance: NA; d_gene: NA; j_gene: TRBJ1-1; v_gene: TRBV4-1; CDR3nt: TGCGCCAGCAGCCCAGACGGGAACTTGAACACTGAAGCTTTCTTT; CDR3aa: CASSPDGNLNTEAFF
abundance: NA; d_gene: NA; j_gene: TRBJ2-3; v_gene: TRBV27; CDR3nt: TGTGCCAGCAAGGCAGCTAGCACAGATACGCAGTATTTT; CDR3aa: CASKAASTDTQYF
abundance: many; d_gene: NA; j_gene: TRBJ1-1; v_gene: TRBV7-2; CDR3nt: TGTGCCAGCAGCTTAAGACAACCGAACACTGAAGCTTTCTTT; CDR3aa: CASSLRQPNTEAFF
abundance: NA; d_gene: NA; j_gene: TRBJ2-7; v_gene: TRBV2; CDR3nt: TGTGCCAGCAGACTTCCCTCGGGGGAGGAGAACTCCTACGAGCAGTACTTC; CDR3aa: CASRLPSGEENSYEQYF
abundance: NA; d_gene: TRBD1; j_gene: TRBJ2-7; v_gene: TRBV29-1; CDR3nt: TGCAGCGTGGATCCGACAGGGTCCCACGAGCAGTACTTC; CDR3aa: CSVDPTGSHEQYF
abundance: once; d_gene: NA; j_gene: TRBJ2-1; v_gene: TRBV7-9; CDR3nt: TGTGCCAGCAGTATGACGGCAGGACCCGTAAATGAGCAGTTCTTC; CDR3aa: CASSMTAGPVNEQFF
abundance: few; d_gene: TRBD2; j_gene: TRBJ2-7; v_gene: TRBV6-1; CDR3nt: TGTGCCAGCGACGGGACTAGCGGGTTCGAGCAGTACTTC; CDR3aa: CASDGTSGFEQYF
abundance: many; d_gene: NA; j_gene: TRBJ2-7; v_gene: TRBV29-1; CDR3nt: TGCAGCGCTACACCGGGCGGATACGAGCAGTACTTC; CDR3aa: CSATPGGYEQYF
abundance: many; d_gene: TRBD2; j_gene: TRBJ2-3; v_gene: TRBV7-2; CDR3nt: TGTGCCAGCAGCTCACCAGCCGGGGGGGACACAGATACGCAGTATTTT; CDR3aa: CASSSPAGGDTDTQYF
abundance: few; d_gene: TRBD1; j_gene: TRBJ2-7; v_gene: TRBV18; CDR3nt: TGTGCCAGCTCACCGTTGACAGGGGGCTCTTACGAGCAGTACTTC; CDR3aa: CASSPLTGGSYEQYF
abundance: many; d_gene: TRBD2; j_gene: TRBJ2-1; v_gene: TRBV5-6; CDR3nt: TGTGCCAGCAGCTGGGGACTAGCGGGGGACAATGAGCAGTTCTTC; CDR3aa: CASSWGLAGDNEQFF
abundance: NA; d_gene: NA; j_gene: TRBJ2-2; v_gene: TRBV6-1; CDR3nt: TGTGCCAGCAACAGGCAGAACACCGGGGAGCTGTTTTTT; CDR3aa: CASNRQNTGELFF
abundance: NA; d_gene: TRBD1; j_gene: TRBJ2-7; v_gene: TRBV4-3; CDR3nt: TGCGCCAGCAGCCCCCGACAGGGCTCTCCCGAGCAGTACTTC; CDR3aa: CASSPRQGSPEQYF
abundance: few; d_gene: TRBD1; j_gene: TRBJ2-3; v_gene: TRBV20-1; CDR3nt: TGCAGTGCTCAAGGGGGCTACCCCACAGATACGCAGTATTTT; CDR3aa: CSAQGGYPTDTQYF
abundance: NA; d_gene: NA; j_gene: TRBJ2-7; v_gene: TRBV28; CDR3nt: TGTGCCAGCAGTTTCCAGTCTAGCAAGACCTACGAGCAGTACTTC; CDR3aa: CASSFQSSKTYEQYF
abundance: few; d_gene: NA; j_gene: TRBJ2-1; v_gene: TRBV29-1; CDR3nt: TGCAGCGTGTTCTCCAACAATGAGCAGTTCTTC; CDR3aa: CSVFSNNEQFF
abundance: many; d_gene: TRBD2; j_gene: TRBJ2-1; v_gene: TRBV29-1; CDR3nt: TGCACCTATTCCGCGGGAGGAAAGGTTGAGCAGTTCTTC; CDR3aa: CTYSAGGKVEQFF
abundance: NA; d_gene: TRBD2; j_gene: TRBJ2-7; v_gene: TRBV28; CDR3nt: TGTGCCAGCAGTTTATGGGGGAAGACTAGCGGGGGAACTTACGAGCAGTACTTC; CDR3aa: CASSLWGKTSGGTYEQYF
abundance: few; d_gene: NA; j_gene: TRBJ1-1; v_gene: TRBV7-2; CDR3nt: TGTGCCAGCAGCGAGATATCGGCTGAAGCTTTCTTT; CDR3aa: CASSEISAEAFF
abundance: NA; d_gene: NA; j_gene: TRBJ2-7; v_gene: TRBV11-2; CDR3nt: TGTGCCAGCAGCTCCCACAGTCTAGTAGCGGACGGAGCCTACGAGCAGTACTTC; CDR3aa: CASSSHSLVADGAYEQYF
abundance: few; d_gene: NA; j_gene: TRBJ1-6; v_gene: TRBV4-1; CDR3nt: TGCGCCAGCAGCCAAGGGCAGGCGGGGGCAATAGACTCACCCCTCCACTTT; CDR3aa: CASSQGQAGAIDSPLHF
abundance: NA; d_gene: TRBD1; j_gene: TRBJ1-2; v_gene: TRBV29-1; CDR3nt: TGCAGCGTTGAAGTTCCAGGGGGCGGCTACACCTTC; CDR3aa: CSVEVPGGGYTF
abundance: many; d_gene: TRBD2; j_gene: TRBJ2-1; v_gene: TRBV10-2; CDR3nt: TGCGCCAGCAGGGGACTAGCGGGAGGTTCTAATGAGCAGTTCTTC; CDR3aa: CASRGLAGGSNEQFF
abundance: many; d_gene: TRBD1; j_gene: TRBJ1-4; v_gene: TRBV24-1; CDR3nt: TGTGCCACCAGTGAGCCGGGACAGAAGAATGAAAAACTGTTTTTT; CDR3aa: CATSEPGQKNEKLFF
abundance: few; d_gene: TRBD2; j_gene: TRBJ2-3; v_gene: TRBV11-1; CDR3nt: TGTGCCAGCAGCTTAGACTCAGCGGGGGGCACAGATACGCAGTATTTT; CDR3aa: CASSLDSAGGTDTQYF
abundance: few; d_gene: NA; j_gene: TRBJ2-7; v_gene: TRBV4-1; CDR3nt: TGCGCCAGCAGCCAAGATGGCTTCGAGCAGTACTTC; CDR3aa: CASSQDGFEQYF
abundance: few; d_gene: NA; j_gene: TRBJ2-4; v_gene: TRBV29-1; CDR3nt: TGCAGCGCCGAATGGGGAGCCAAAAACATTCAGTACTTC; CDR3aa: CSAEWGAKNIQYF
abundance: NA; d_gene: TRBD2; j_gene: TRBJ2-1; v_gene: TRBV27; CDR3nt: TGTGCCAGCAGTTTCTCTCTAGCGGGGGCCTCCTACAATGAGCAGTTCTTC; CDR3aa: CASSFSLAGASYNEQFF
abundance: many; d_gene: NA; j_gene: TRBJ1-1; v_gene: TRBV6-1; CDR3nt: TGTGCCAGCAGAAGTAGGGGCCTTACGGGTGAAGCTTTCTTT; CDR3aa: CASRSRGLTGEAFF
abundance: many; d_gene: TRBD2; j_gene: TRBJ2-3; v_gene: TRBV29-1; CDR3nt: TGCAGCGTTGAAGATCCGAGACTAGCGGGAAGTACAGATACGCAGTATTTT; CDR3aa: CSVEDPRLAGSTDTQYF
abundance: many; d_gene: TRBD1; j_gene: TRBJ2-2; v_gene: TRBV14; CDR3nt: TGTGCCAGCAGCCCTACTACAGGGGGCACCGGGGAGCTGTTTTTT; CDR3aa: CASSPTTGGTGELFF
abundance: NA; d_gene: NA; j_gene: TRBJ2-3; v_gene: TRBV10-3; CDR3nt: TGTGCCATCAGTGAGTCGATGTTAGGGATCGGAGTCACAGATACGCAGTATTTT; CDR3aa: CAISESMLGIGVTDTQYF
abundance: NA; d_gene: NA; j_gene: TRBJ2-3; v_gene: TRBV28; CDR3nt: TGTGCCAGCAGAAAAGCGGAGCCGAGCACAGATACGCAGTATTTT; CDR3aa: CASRKAEPSTDTQYF
abundance: NA; d_gene: NA; j_gene: TRBJ2-5; v_gene: TRBV27; CDR3nt: TGTGCCAGCAGTTTATACACGGGACGGACCCAAGAGACCCAGTACTTC; CDR3aa: CASSLYTGRTQETQYF
abundance: NA; d_gene: TRBD2; j_gene: TRBJ2-1; v_gene: TRBV7-2; CDR3nt: TGTGCCAGCAGCTTAGCGCCATTGTCCCTAGCGGGGAATGAGCAGTTCTTC; CDR3aa: CASSLAPLSLAGNEQFF
abundance: few; d_gene: NA; j_gene: TRBJ2-1; v_gene: TRBV29-1; CDR3nt: TGCAGCGTTGAAAGGGACCGCGACTATGAGCAGTTCTTC; CDR3aa: CSVERDRDYEQFF
abundance: few; d_gene: NA; j_gene: TRBJ1-2; v_gene: TRBV7-6; CDR3nt: TGTGCCAGCAGTAATAGGGATTATGGCTACACCTTC; CDR3aa: CASSNRDYGYTF
abundance: NA; d_gene: NA; j_gene: TRBJ2-7; v_gene: TRBV5-5; CDR3nt: TGTGCCAGCAGCTTGGAGGTTAGCGGCTCCCCCTACGAGCAGTACTTC; CDR3aa: CASSLEVSGSPYEQYF
abundance: many; d_gene: NA; j_gene: TRBJ2-3; v_gene: TRBV7-3; CDR3nt: TGTGCCAGCAGCTTACATGTCCCAGATACGCAGTATTTT; CDR3aa: CASSLHVPDTQYF
abundance: NA; d_gene: TRBD2; j_gene: TRBJ2-3; v_gene: TRBV29-1; CDR3nt: TGCAGCGGACCCGGCGGGGGTACCACTGATACGCAGTATTTT; CDR3aa: CSGPGGGTTDTQYF